This is a list of T cell receptor beta chains from one sample in a study of glioma-infiltrating T cells after dendritic cell vaccination. The assay was immunoSEQ multiplex PCR, and TCRdb's table has in-frame clones only and misses some. The data show 100,000 to 120,000 clones, 90% seen once. Source: blood, taken after dendritic cell vaccination. The receptors derive from a human donor with glioblastoma. The CDR3 runs from the conserved cysteine through the conserved F or W. A D gene is named only where the DNA matches it firmly. Size values are once, few and many counts, or a class for expanded clones, and some rows have none.

cdr3_length	clone_size	j_call	v_call	d_call	cdr3_aa	cdr3_nt
16	-	TRBJ2-7	TRBV18	TRBD1	CASSPNRGPGSYEQYF	TGTGCCAGCTCACCGAACAGGGGGCCCGGCTCCTACGAGCAGTACTTC
13	-	TRBJ2-7	TRBV7-7	TRBD1	CASSRDRAAEQYF	TGTGCTAGCAGCCGGGACAGGGCCGCCGAGCAGTACTTC
16	-	TRBJ2-1	TRBV19	TRBD1	CASSTEGQGSGNEQFF	TGTGCCAGTAGTACAGAAGGACAGGGCTCCGGAAATGAGCAGTTCTTC
14	-	TRBJ2-5	TRBV6-6	TRBD1	CATGTGGKQETQYF	TGTGCCACCGGGACAGGGGGGAAACAAGAGACCCAGTACTTC
15	few	TRBJ2-1	TRBV7-8	TRBD2	CASSLLAGGRNEQFF	TGTGCCAGCAGCTTACTCGCGGGAGGGCGTAATGAGCAGTTCTTC
12	-	TRBJ2-7	TRBV30	-	CAGSGDTYEQYF	TGTGCCGGAAGCGGCGATACCTACGAGCAGTACTTC
17	-	TRBJ2-7	TRBV15	TRBD1	CATSRSSLSGQLYEQYF	TGTGCCACCAGCAGAAGCTCTCTTTCGGGACAGCTCTACGAGCAGTACTTC
15	-	TRBJ1-1	TRBV2	TRBD1	CASSGGQGRNTEAFF	TGTGCCAGCAGTGGAGGACAGGGGAGGAACACTGAAGCTTTCTTT
14	once	TRBJ2-5	TRBV5-1	-	CASTHGAAGETQYF	TGCGCCAGCACTCATGGGGCAGCGGGAGAGACCCAGTACTTC
15	once	TRBJ2-3	TRBV5-6	TRBD2	CASSSLAGEPDTQYF	TGTGCCAGCAGCTCTCTAGCGGGAGAACCAGATACGCAGTATTTT
15	-	TRBJ1-3	TRBV9	-	CASSVEGGSGNTIYF	TGTGCCAGCAGCGTAGAGGGGGGGTCTGGAAACACCATATATTTT
15	-	TRBJ2-7	TRBV2	-	CASSDPAEITYEQYF	TGTGCCAGCAGTGACCCCGCAGAAATAACCTACGAGCAGTACTTC
16	-	TRBJ2-2	TRBV7-9	-	CASSSSPGLNTGELFF	TGTGCCAGCAGCTCATCTCCGGGACTGAACACCGGGGAGCTGTTTTTT
14	-	TRBJ1-4	TRBV28	-	CASSFWGEGEKLFF	TGTGCCAGCAGTTTTTGGGGGGAGGGGGAAAAACTGTTTTTT
13	-	TRBJ1-1	TRBV19	TRBD1	CASREDRDAEAFF	TGTGCCAGTAGGGAAGACAGGGACGCTGAAGCTTTCTTT
14	-	TRBJ1-2	TRBV14	-	CASSQVSLVYGYTF	TGTGCCAGCAGCCAAGTCTCCCTAGTCTATGGCTACACCTTC
16	-	TRBJ2-3	TRBV7-7	TRBD2	CASSRGLAGGGDTQYF	TGTGCTAGCAGCCGGGGACTAGCGGGCGGCGGGGATACGCAGTATTTT
18	once	TRBJ2-1	TRBV9	TRBD2	CASSVGLAGGPGYNEQFF	TGTGCCAGCAGCGTAGGACTAGCGGGAGGACCTGGGTACAATGAGCAGTTCTTC
16	-	TRBJ1-3	TRBV6-5	-	CASSYSKQGAGNTIYF	TGTGCCAGCAGTTACTCGAAACAAGGGGCTGGAAACACCATATATTTT
16	-	TRBJ2-7	TRBV6-5	TRBD2	CASSYSRASGTYEQYF	TGTGCCAGCAGTTACTCGAGGGCTAGCGGGACCTACGAGCAGTACTTC
16	-	TRBJ1-6	TRBV4-1	TRBD1	CASSQDLGQRNSPLHF	TGCGCCAGCAGCCAAGATTTGGGACAGCGTAATTCACCCCTCCACTTT
15	-	TRBJ2-5	TRBV6-5	-	CASSRERNLLETQYF	TGTGCCAGCAGTAGGGAGAGGAATCTCTTAGAGACCCAGTACTTC
15	-	TRBJ2-3	TRBV15	TRBD2	CATSTRLAGGDTQYF	TGTGCCACCAGCACTCGACTAGCGGGAGGGGATACGCAGTATTTT
14	-	TRBJ2-7	TRBV6-6	TRBD1	CASSYGDRDGEQYF	TGTGCCAGCAGTTACGGAGACAGGGATGGCGAGCAGTACTTC
16	-	TRBJ2-1	TRBV4-2	-	CASSQDRSGYYNEQFF	TGTGCCAGCAGCCAAGATAGGAGCGGGTACTACAATGAGCAGTTCTTC
13	-	TRBJ2-3	TRBV29-1	-	CSVENRSTDTQYF	TGCAGCGTTGAAAACAGAAGCACAGATACGCAGTATTTT
14	-	TRBJ1-2	TRBV10-3	-	CAISAGVTSYGYTF	TGTGCCATCAGTGCAGGAGTCACTAGCTATGGCTACACCTTC
14	-	TRBJ2-1	TRBV27	TRBD2	CASKAGGSYNEQFF	TGTGCCAGCAAGGCGGGGGGGTCCTACAATGAGCAGTTCTTC
17	-	TRBJ2-6	TRBV4-1	-	CASSQELMRSGANVLTF	TGCGCCAGCAGCCAAGAGCTGATGCGCTCTGGGGCCAACGTCCTGACTTTC
14	few	TRBJ2-3	TRBV7-2	-	CASSLAGATDTQYF	TGTGCCAGCAGCTTAGCGGGAGCCACAGATACGCAGTATTTT
12	-	TRBJ1-1	TRBV6-5	-	CASSSGNTEAFF	TGTGCCAGCAGTTCAGGGAACACTGAAGCTTTCTTT
15	-	TRBJ2-1	TRBV6-6	TRBD2	CASSQGLAGDNEQFF	TGTGCCAGCAGCCAGGGACTAGCGGGGGACAATGAGCAGTTCTTC